This is a list of T cell receptor beta chains from one sample in a study of T cell responses to AZD1222 COVID-19 vaccine. Assay used: immunoSEQ multiplex PCR; TCRdb lists only in-frame clones, some missing. The table includes about 130,000 clones, about 92% detected once. This material consisted of peripheral blood, taken on day 0 of AZD1222 vaccination. These receptors all stem from an adult in good health. The CDR3 runs from the conserved cysteine through the conserved F or W. Each record gives: J gene, CDR3 length, V gene, D gene, CDR3 protein, CDR3 DNA. D genes are given only for firm matches.

TRBJ1-4 | 14 | TRBV28 | NA | CASSMTPTEEKLFF | TGTGCCAGCAGCATGACCCCGACGGAGGAAAAACTGTTTTTT
TRBJ1-1 | 14 | TRBV19 | NA | CASSIGRVNTEAFF | TGTGCCAGTAGTATAGGTAGGGTAAACACTGAAGCTTTCTTT
TRBJ2-7 | 12 | TRBV18 | NA | CASSRSGYEQYF | TGTGCCAGCTCAAGGTCGGGGTACGAGCAGTACTTC
TRBJ1-1 | 13 | TRBV12-3/TRBV12-4 | NA | CASSLTGNTEAFF | TGTGCCAGCAGTTTAACAGGGAACACTGAAGCTTTCTTT
TRBJ2-1 | 14 | TRBV7-9 | NA | CASSLVNRVDEQFF | TGTGCCAGCAGCTTAGTCAACAGGGTTGATGAGCAGTTCTTC
TRBJ1-6 | 15 | TRBV6-5 | NA | CASSYSAGSNSPLHF | TGTGCCAGCAGTTACTCGGCAGGGTCAAATTCACCCCTCCACTTT
TRBJ1-4 | 15 | TRBV7-2 | NA | CASSLRGGAREKLFF | TGTGCCAGCAGCCTACGTGGGGGGGCCCGCGAAAAACTGTTTTTT
TRBJ2-1 | 16 | TRBV24-1 | NA | CATSDTQGFAYNEQFF | TGTGCCACCAGTGATACCCAGGGTTTTGCCTACAATGAGCAGTTCTTC
TRBJ2-7 | 15 | TRBV3-1/TRBV3-2 | NA | CASSHDGTGTYEQYF | TGTGCCAGCAGCCACGACGGGACGGGAACCTACGAGCAGTACTTC
TRBJ2-7 | 11 | TRBV3-1/TRBV3-2 | NA | CASSLEDEQYF | TGTGCCAGCAGCCTAGAAGACGAGCAGTACTTC
TRBJ2-3 | 14 | TRBV9 | NA | CASSPRQLTDTQYF | TGTGCCAGCAGCCCTAGACAGTTAACAGATACGCAGTATTTT
TRBJ2-3 | 14 | TRBV7-9 | NA | CASSLVARTDTQYF | TGTGCCAGCAGCTTAGTCGCTAGAACAGATACGCAGTATTTT
TRBJ2-7 | 14 | TRBV5-4 | NA | CASSLVPGPYEQYF | TGTGCCAGCAGCTTGGTACCTGGACCCTACGAGCAGTACTTC
TRBJ1-5 | 15 | TRBV5-4 | TRBD1 | CASNLGQGLNQPQHF | TGTGCCAGCAACTTGGGACAGGGCTTAAATCAGCCCCAGCATTTT
TRBJ1-2 | 11 | TRBV28 | NA | CASSLSRGYTF | TGTGCCAGCAGTTTATCGCGGGGCTACACCTTC
TRBJ1-1 | 13 | TRBV6-5 | NA | CASSTQGYTEAFF | TGTGCCAGCAGCACTCAGGGGTACACTGAAGCTTTCTTT
TRBJ1-2 | 14 | TRBV29-1 | NA | CSVDGGGRAYGYTF | TGCAGCGTAGACGGGGGTGGAAGAGCCTATGGCTACACCTTC